One and the same sample provided the 20 T cell receptor beta chains below, sequenced in a study of blood T cell repertoires in COVID-19. Repertoires were generated with immunoSEQ multiplex PCR, while TCRdb's copy carries only in-frame clones and drops some. The table has under 250,000 clones, approximately 91% seen once. The sequenced sample consisted of peripheral blood. These receptors originate from a man younger than 45 with COVID-19, enrolled during active disease.

This chain joins TRBV11-2 and TRBJ2-1; D uncertain. CDR3 length: 12 residues. The germline V and J ends were trimmed by 5 bases and 2 bases, with 4 bases remaining between them. CDR1 and CDR2 from the germline V gene are SGHAT and FQNNGV. CDR3 sequence (DNA): TGTGCCAGCAGCCAAACCTACAATGAGCAGTTCTTC. Amino acids: CASSQTYNEQFF.

This chain uses TRBV25-1 with TRBJ2-7; D gene uncertain. Germline V gene data show CDR1 as MGHDK and CDR2 as SYGVNS. The CDR3 length is 11 residues. V gave up 5 bases and J gave up 4 bases, with 6 bases separating them. DNA for the CDR3: TGTGCCAGCAGTCCCCAATACGAGCAGTACTTC. This translates into CASSPQYEQYF.

The V and J genes are TRBV4-2 and TRBJ2-7; TRBD1 is a possible D gene (5 bases). This CDR3 comprises 16 residues. CDR1 is LGHNA, CDR2 YNFKEQ, per germline. V shed 4 bases and J shed 3 bases, with 19 bases lying between them. The CDR3 sequence is CASSPYPSRGFYEQYF. The DNA of the CDR3 is TGTGCCAGCAGCCCGTACCCTTCAAGGGGTTTCTACGAGCAGTACTTC.

The chain combines TRBV28 with TRBJ2-7; tentative D call: TRBD2 (7 bases). The V gene's germline CDR1 is MDHEN and CDR2 SYDVKM. V was shortened by 3 bases and J by 8 bases, with 8 bases between the two germline ends. The CDR3 is 11 residues long. The CDR3 loop is CASSLGGQQYF. In DNA form, the CDR3 reads TGTGCCAGCAGTTTGGGGGGGCAGCAGTACTTC. Variable domain in full (rest from reference TRBV28 and TRBJ2-7): DVKVTQSSRYLVKRTGEKVFLECVQDMDHENMFWYRQDPGLGLRLIYFSYDVKMKEKGDIPEGYSVSREKKERFSLILESASTNQTSMYLCASSLGGQQYFGPGTRLTVT.

In regard to this clone: This same CDR3 is encoded by further DNA sequences in the sample. The V call is TRBV28, the J call TRBJ1-5; TRBD1 might be the D (6 bases). Germline V gene data show CDR1 as MDHEN and CDR2 as SYDVKM. V was pared by 4 bases and J by 3 bases, with 10 bases between. The CDR3 totals 14 residues. The CDR3: CASSSGQLNQPQHF. The CDR3 nucleotides read TGTGCCAGCAGTTCCGGACAGCTCAATCAGCCCCAGCATTTT.

This clone has just one count. V is TRBV6-5 and J is TRBJ1-5; possibly TRBD1 for D (5 bases). The germline gives CDR1 MNHEY, CDR2 SVGAGI. CDR3 length: 15 residues. Trimming cost V 0 bases and J 6 bases, with 12 bases left between them. CDR3 in DNA: TGTGCCAGCAGTTACTCTCAGGGAAAGAGTCAGCCCCAGCATTTT. As protein: CASSYSQGKSQPQHF.

V gene TRBV6-5 combines with J gene TRBJ1-2, with D possibly matching TRBD1 (6 bases). The germline CDR1 and CDR2 sequences are MNHEY and SVGAGI. The CDR3 covers 15 residues. V shed 0 bases and J shed 7 bases, with 15 bases lying between them. Written as DNA, the CDR3 is TGTGCCAGCAGTTACTCGAGCGGGGGGGCGGTTGGCTACACCTTC. It is translated as CASSYSSGGAVGYTF.

The chain recombines TRBV11-1 with TRBJ1-2; no clear D. Trimming stripped 2 bases from V and 0 bases from J, with 10 bases between. Germline CDR1 is SGHAT and CDR2 is FQDESV (reference sequence). The CDR3 is 15 residues long. CDR3 in amino acids: CASSLSRGANYGYTF. The CDR3 nucleotides read TGTGCCAGCAGCTTATCACGGGGAGCTAACTATGGCTACACCTTC.

V and J are TRBV5-5 and TRBJ2-7; the D gene is possibly TRBD2 (6 bases). CDR3 length: 13 amino acids. Germline-derived CDR1 and CDR2 are SGHKS and YYEKEE (reference sequence). Trimming removed 6 bases at V and 7 bases at J, with 17 bases between. The CDR3 DNA is TGTGCCAGCACCCAGACCTCAGGAGGGGAGCAGTACTTC. It specifies CASTQTSGGEQYF.

This rearrangement joins TRBV2 to TRBJ1-6, with D possibly being TRBD1 (6 bases). V shed 6 bases and J shed 8 bases, with 20 bases lying between them. The CDR3 has 16 amino acids. The V gene's germline CDR1 is SNHLY and CDR2 FYNNEI. The CDR3 loop reads CASSQRTTGLDSPLHF. In DNA, the CDR3 is TGTGCCAGCAGCCAAAGGACCACAGGGTTGGATTCACCCCTCCACTTT. Variable domain in full (rest from reference TRBV2 and TRBJ1-6): EPEVTQTPSHQVTQMGQEVILRCVPISNHLYFYWYRQILGQKVEFLVSFYNNEISEKSEIFDDQFSVERPDGSNFTLKIRSTKLEDSAMYFCASSQRTTGLDSPLHFGNGTRLTVT.

The genes are TRBV9 and TRBJ1-4, with 8 positions matching TRBD1. With V trimmed by 4 bases and J by 6 bases, 14 bases remained unmatched. Germline V gives CDR1 SGDLS, CDR2 YYNGEE. The length of the CDR3 is 17 residues. The CDR3 DNA reads TGTGCCAGCAGCTCACCCACAGGGGGTACGGTGGATGAAAAACTGTTTTTT. Residues: CASSSPTGGTVDEKLFF.

This sequence joins TRBV10-3 and TRBJ2-7; 10 bases match TRBD2. Germline CDR1 and CDR2: ENHRY and SYGVKD. The ends lost 8 bases at V and 6 bases at J; junction bases unmatched: 13. The CDR3 length is 15 residues. The CDR3 is CAIGTLAGAGGEQYF. As DNA, the CDR3 is TGTGCCATCGGAACCCTAGCGGGGGCAGGTGGCGAGCAGTACTTC.

The chain couples TRBV29-1 to TRBJ2-1; 16 bases line up with TRBD2. With 4 bases clipped from V and 1 base from J, the junction kept 4 bases outside the gene matches. This CDR3 is 17 amino acids long. CDR1 is SQVTM and CDR2 is ANQGSEA in the germline V gene. CDR3 DNA: TGCAGCGTTGGCGGGACTAGCGGGGGGGCGTCCTACAATGAGCAGTTCTTC. Translation gives CSVGGTSGGASYNEQFF.

The chain carries TRBV18 and TRBJ1-2; weak D call: TRBD1 (6 bases). The CDR3 has 14 residues. Germline values: CDR1 KGHSH, CDR2 LQKENI. The germline V and J ends were trimmed by 2 bases and 2 bases, with 9 bases remaining between them. The CDR3 DNA follows: TGTGCCAGCTCACCAGGGGGCGAAAACTATGGCTACACCTTC. It is translated as CASSPGGENYGYTF.

This sequence joins TRBV4-2 and TRBJ1-2, with 9 bases identical to TRBD1. V shed 0 bases and J 3 bases; nucleotides not matched to a gene: 5. This CDR3 has 16 amino acids. CDR1 is LGHNA, CDR2 YNFKEQ, per germline. CDR3 protein: CASSQDLQGAYYGYTF. CDR3 nucleotide sequence: TGTGCCAGCAGCCAAGATTTACAGGGGGCGTACTATGGCTACACCTTC.

The chain recombines TRBV23-1 with TRBJ2-7; the match to TRBD2 covers 10 bases. TRBV23-1 is annotated as an ORF whose role is uncertain. Unmatched junction bases numbered 19, after V lost 1 base and J lost 7 bases. The CDR3 has 19 amino acids. The CDR3 is CASSQFRGGLALHQVEQYF. For the CDR3, the DNA is TGCGCCAGCAGTCAATTTCGAGGGGGACTAGCGCTTCATCAGGTGGAGCAGTACTTC.

V and J are TRBV28 and TRBJ1-5; 8 positions agree with TRBD1. The CDR3 is 18 residues long. The V gene's germline CDR1 is MDHEN and CDR2 SYDVKM. V was clipped by 6 bases and J by 0 bases; unmatched bases: 13. Written as DNA, the CDR3 is TGTGCCAGCAGCCGTCGACAGGGGACTTTGTATAGCAATCAGCCCCAGCATTTT. This encodes CASSRRQGTLYSNQPQHF.

The V and J genes are TRBV7-9 and TRBJ1-2; 10 bases fit TRBD1. The CDR3 length is 13 residues. V lost 4 bases and J lost 6; bases outside the gene matches: 2. Looked up from germline, CDR1 is SEHNR and CDR2 is FQNEAQ (reference sequence). For the CDR3, the DNA is TGTGCCAGCAGCTCCGGGACAGGGGATGGCTACACCTTC. Protein: CASSSGTGDGYTF.

This sequence joins TRBV6-5 and TRBJ1-2; D might be TRBD1 (5 bases). V was clipped by 2 bases and J by 6 bases, with 19 bases between them. Per the germline V gene, CDR1 is MNHEY and CDR2 is SVGAGI. The CDR3 sequence is 16 residues long. This chain's CDR3 is CASSYGPQARIDGYTF. The CDR3 region has the DNA TGTGCCAGCAGTTACGGTCCACAGGCCAGAATAGATGGCTACACCTTC.

The chain recombines TRBV19 with TRBJ2-7, with TRBD2 identical over 7 bases. Germline CDR1 and CDR2: LNHDA and SQIVND (reference sequence). This CDR3 spans 14 amino acids. Trimming removed 6 bases from V and 0 bases from J; junction bases left unmatched: 5. The CDR3 here is CASSLAVPSYEQYF. In DNA, the CDR3 is TGTGCCAGTAGCCTAGCGGTACCCTCCTACGAGCAGTACTTC.